The clone carrying this T cell receptor (beta chain) has ten or more counts. Its matching antigen is unknown. As to time point: newly diagnosed GD, antithyroid drugs for less than 3 months. The authors made the TCR library using RNA they extracted from PBMCs. Building of the TCR beta libraries involved iRepertoire HTBI primers and Arm-PCR of CDR3 regions. TCRdb analysed the multiplex PCR reads with MiXCR anew, one entry per CDR3 protein. The sample carries under 500,000 distinct CDR3 sequences, roughly 15% recorded once. This entry is derived from a study of regulatory T cells in long-lasting Graves disease. Study results and caveats: Favored gene segments in persistent disease were TRBV28, TRBJ1-2 and TRBJ2-5.

The CDR3 covers 15 residues. Germline lookup yields CDR1 MNHEY and CDR2 SMNVEV (reference sequence). V lost 4 bases and J lost 5, with 17 bases in between. The sample was also linked to a second study, of T cells in Graves' hyperthyroidism and ophthalmopathy.

This clonotype originated in a woman aged 25-40 years with Graves disease. The sample consisted of peripheral blood mononuclear cells (PBMCs), taken at new diagnosis, from a patient treated with antithyroid drugs. The rearrangement uses TRBV27 and TRBJ1-1; the D gene is possibly TRBD1 (5 bases). CDR3 nucleotide sequence: TGTGCCAGCAGTTCACTAGGGGTCGGGGGGACTGAAGCTTTCTTT. Translated: CASSSLGVGGTEAFF.